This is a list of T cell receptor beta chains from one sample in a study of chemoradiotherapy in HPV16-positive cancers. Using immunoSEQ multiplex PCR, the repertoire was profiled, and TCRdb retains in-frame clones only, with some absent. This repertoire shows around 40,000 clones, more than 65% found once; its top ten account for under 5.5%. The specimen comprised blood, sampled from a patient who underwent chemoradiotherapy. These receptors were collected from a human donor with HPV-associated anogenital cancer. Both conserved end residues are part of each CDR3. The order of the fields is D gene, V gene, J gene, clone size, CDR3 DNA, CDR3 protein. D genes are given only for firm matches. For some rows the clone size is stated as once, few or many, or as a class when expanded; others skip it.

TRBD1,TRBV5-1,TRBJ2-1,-,TGCGCCAGCAGCTCTCCGGGACAGGGGTCGAATGAGCAGTTCTTC,CASSSPGQGSNEQFF
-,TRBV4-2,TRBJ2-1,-,TGTGCCAGCAGCCAAGTAAGAACTAGCTCCTACAATGAGCAGTTCTTC,CASSQVRTSSYNEQFF
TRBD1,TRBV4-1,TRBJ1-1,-,TGCGCCAGCAGCCAACCTACCGACAGGGTCACTGAAGCTTTCTTT,CASSQPTDRVTEAFF
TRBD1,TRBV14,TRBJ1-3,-,TGTGCCAGCAGCCAAGATCTCGGCCAGGGGGACGGAAACACCATATATTTT,CASSQDLGQGDGNTIYF
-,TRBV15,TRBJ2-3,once,TGTGCCACCAGCAGAGACAGGGGCCTAGATACGCAGTATTTT,CATSRDRGLDTQYF
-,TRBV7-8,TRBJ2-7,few,TGTGCCAGCAGCCAAGCGGGCGGAGCCTACGAGCAGTACTTC,CASSQAGGAYEQYF
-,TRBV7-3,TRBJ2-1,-,TGTGCCAGCAGCTCGGATGCGGGTGACAATGAGCAGTTCTTC,CASSSDAGDNEQFF
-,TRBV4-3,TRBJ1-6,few,TGCGCCAGCAGCCAAGGACAAAGTACTAATTCACCCCTCCACTTT,CASSQGQSTNSPLHF
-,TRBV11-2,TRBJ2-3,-,TGTGCCAGCAGCTCCCCTTCCCCCCGAGACCGAGTATATTTT,CASSSPSPRDRVYF
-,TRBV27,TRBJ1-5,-,TGTGCCAGCAGGCGGGCAGGAGTGAATCAGCCCCAGCATTTT,CASRRAGVNQPQHF
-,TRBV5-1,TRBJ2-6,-,TGCGCCAGCAGCTTGGATAGGGGGGTAGTCGGGGCCAACGTCCTGACTTTC,CASSLDRGVVGANVLTF
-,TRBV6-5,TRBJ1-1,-,TGTGCCAGCAGGGGGGCAGGGGCAGGGAACACTGAAGCTTTCTTT,CASRGAGAGNTEAFF
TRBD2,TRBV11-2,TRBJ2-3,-,TGTGCCAGCAGCTTAGGTGTGCTAGCGGGAACCACAGATACGCAGTATTTT,CASSLGVLAGTTDTQYF
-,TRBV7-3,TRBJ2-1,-,TGTGCCAGCAGCCCCAGTTACAATGAGCAGTTCTTC,CASSPSYNEQFF
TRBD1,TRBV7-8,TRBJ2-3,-,TGTGCCAGCAGCCGATACACGGGACAGAGCAGCACAGATACGCAGTATTTT,CASSRYTGQSSTDTQYF
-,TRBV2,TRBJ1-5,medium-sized,TGTGCCAGCACCGAAATTGGGGTCTATAGCAATCAGCCCCAGCATTTT,CASTEIGVYSNQPQHF
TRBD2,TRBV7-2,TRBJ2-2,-,TGTGCCAGCAGCCTCGTTAGCGGGGGGGCCTCCGGGGAGCTGTTTTTT,CASSLVSGGASGELFF
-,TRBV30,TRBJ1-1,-,TGTGCCTGGAGTGGGGGGCTGGGGAACACTGAAGCTTTCTTT,CAWSGGLGNTEAFF
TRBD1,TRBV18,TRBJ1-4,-,TGTGCCAGCTCACCCCCCGGGACAGGGCATGAAAAACTGTTTTTT,CASSPPGTGHEKLFF
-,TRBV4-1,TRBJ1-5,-,TGCGCCAGCAGCCAAGAACGGGCCGTATCCCAGCATTTT,CASSQERAVSQHF
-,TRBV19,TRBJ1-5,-,TGTGCCAGTAGTACCAGGGCCGGGGGGCCCCAGCATTTT,CASSTRAGGPQHF
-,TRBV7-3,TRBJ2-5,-,TGTGCCAGCAGCTTTGGTGAAAGTCCCCAGTACTTC,CASSFGESPQYF
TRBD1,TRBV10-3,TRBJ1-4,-,TGTGCCACTTCTCATCGGACAGGGAAGGATCTGAGTGAAAAACTGTTTTTT,CATSHRTGKDLSEKLFF
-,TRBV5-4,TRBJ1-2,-,TGTGCCAGCAGCTTGCGGGGTGACTTCTATGGCTACACCTTC,CASSLRGDFYGYTF
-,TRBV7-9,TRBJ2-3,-,TGTGCCAGCCGCCGGTTGGCAGATACGCAGTATTTT,CASRRLADTQYF
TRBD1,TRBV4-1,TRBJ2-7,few,TGCGCCAGCAGCCAAGTCCGACCCGGGACAGGGGAGACCTACGAGCAGTACTTC,CASSQVRPGTGETYEQYF
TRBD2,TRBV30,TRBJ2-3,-,TGTGCCTGGAGATTAGCGGGAAGCACAGATACGCAGTATTTT,CAWRLAGSTDTQYF
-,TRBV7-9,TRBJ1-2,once,TGTGCCAGCAGCTTTGAGACCTATGGCTACACCTTC,CASSFETYGYTF
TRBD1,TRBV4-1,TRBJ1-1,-,TGCGCCAGCAGCCAAGATAACCGGGACAGGGCGAACACTGAAGCTTTCTTT,CASSQDNRDRANTEAFF
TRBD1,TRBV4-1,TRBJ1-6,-,TGCGCCAGCAGCCAGCCGGACAGGGGTACGAATTCACCCCTCCACTTT,CASSQPDRGTNSPLHF
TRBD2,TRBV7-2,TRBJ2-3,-,TGTGCCAGCAGGACAGCGGGGGGAGATACGCAGTATTTT,CASRTAGGDTQYF
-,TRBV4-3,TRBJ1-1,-,TGCGCCAGCAGCCCCAGCGGACAGTCGCAGACAGCCGAAGCTTTCTTT,CASSPSGQSQTAEAFF
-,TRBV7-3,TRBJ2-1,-,TGTGCCAGCAGCTTAATACAGGCTAATGAGCAGTTCTTC,CASSLIQANEQFF
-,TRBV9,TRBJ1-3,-,TGTGCCAGCAGCGTAGATGAGAGGACAGCGTCTGGAAACACCATATATTTT,CASSVDERTASGNTIYF
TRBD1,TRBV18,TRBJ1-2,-,TGTGCCAGCTCAACGGACAGGGTGGCCTATGGCTACACCTTC,CASSTDRVAYGYTF